The T cell receptor beta chain under discussion was sequenced for a study of T-cell reconstitution after alpha-beta-depleted transplantation in children. This clonotype was detected only a few times. Germline CDR1 reads SQVTM; CDR2 reads ANQGSEA. The CDR3 has 16 amino acids. Trimming took off 6 bases at V and 3 bases at J, with 18 bases between the two ends. Unique molecular identifiers were incorporated when the TCRbeta library was constructed. Via MiXCR, TCRdb re-called the PCR reads, giving one row per CDR3 protein. The sample contains about 480,000 distinct CDR3 sequences, approximately 12% of which appear only once.

This chain uses TRBV29-1 with TRBJ2-6, with TRBD1 as a possible D gene (6 bases). This receptor was identified in a human donor who donated a stem cell graft to a child with combined immunodeficiency. The specimen was PBMCs from the stem cell graft donor, collected from the stem cell graft. DNA of the CDR3: TGCAGCGTCGTTGCCGCAGGGGACGGTGGGGCCAACGTCCTGACTTTC. It is translated as CSVVAAGDGGANVLTF. Variable domain in full (rest from reference TRBV29-1 and TRBJ2-6): SAVISQKPSRDICQRGTSLTIQCQVDSQVTMMFWYRQQPGQSLTLIATANQGSEATYESGFVIDKFPISRPNLTFSTLTVSNMSPEDSSIYLCSVVAAGDGGANVLTFGAGSRLTVL.